This entry features one T cell receptor beta chain sequence. Antigen: not known. The gene names here belong to mouse. Coverage ceases 1 residue before the CDR3 finishes, and the germline J gene fills in the end. The data were obtained in a study of tissue T cells after allogeneic stem cell transplantation. Study-level points and caveats: Motif-based clustering found tissue-specific repertoire signatures shared across patients, though few clones were shared.

Generated by immunoSEQ multiplex PCR, the TCRdb table keeps only in-frame clones and is missing some. The sample consists of about 21,000 clones, almost 70% of them appearing once. Germline V gene lookup returns CDR1 SGHND and CDR2 FRSKSL. This CDR3 has 11 residues. This chain uses TRBV15 with TRBJ2-7; 7 bases match TRBD2. This sequence was found in a female BALB/c mouse in good health. For this strain, the MHC haplotype corresponds to H2-d. The sample was blood. The part of the CDR3 DNA that was read is TGTGGCGGGGGGGGGATGGATGAACAGTAC. It is translated as CGGGGMDEQY. The full-length CDR3 reads as CGGGGMDEQYF.